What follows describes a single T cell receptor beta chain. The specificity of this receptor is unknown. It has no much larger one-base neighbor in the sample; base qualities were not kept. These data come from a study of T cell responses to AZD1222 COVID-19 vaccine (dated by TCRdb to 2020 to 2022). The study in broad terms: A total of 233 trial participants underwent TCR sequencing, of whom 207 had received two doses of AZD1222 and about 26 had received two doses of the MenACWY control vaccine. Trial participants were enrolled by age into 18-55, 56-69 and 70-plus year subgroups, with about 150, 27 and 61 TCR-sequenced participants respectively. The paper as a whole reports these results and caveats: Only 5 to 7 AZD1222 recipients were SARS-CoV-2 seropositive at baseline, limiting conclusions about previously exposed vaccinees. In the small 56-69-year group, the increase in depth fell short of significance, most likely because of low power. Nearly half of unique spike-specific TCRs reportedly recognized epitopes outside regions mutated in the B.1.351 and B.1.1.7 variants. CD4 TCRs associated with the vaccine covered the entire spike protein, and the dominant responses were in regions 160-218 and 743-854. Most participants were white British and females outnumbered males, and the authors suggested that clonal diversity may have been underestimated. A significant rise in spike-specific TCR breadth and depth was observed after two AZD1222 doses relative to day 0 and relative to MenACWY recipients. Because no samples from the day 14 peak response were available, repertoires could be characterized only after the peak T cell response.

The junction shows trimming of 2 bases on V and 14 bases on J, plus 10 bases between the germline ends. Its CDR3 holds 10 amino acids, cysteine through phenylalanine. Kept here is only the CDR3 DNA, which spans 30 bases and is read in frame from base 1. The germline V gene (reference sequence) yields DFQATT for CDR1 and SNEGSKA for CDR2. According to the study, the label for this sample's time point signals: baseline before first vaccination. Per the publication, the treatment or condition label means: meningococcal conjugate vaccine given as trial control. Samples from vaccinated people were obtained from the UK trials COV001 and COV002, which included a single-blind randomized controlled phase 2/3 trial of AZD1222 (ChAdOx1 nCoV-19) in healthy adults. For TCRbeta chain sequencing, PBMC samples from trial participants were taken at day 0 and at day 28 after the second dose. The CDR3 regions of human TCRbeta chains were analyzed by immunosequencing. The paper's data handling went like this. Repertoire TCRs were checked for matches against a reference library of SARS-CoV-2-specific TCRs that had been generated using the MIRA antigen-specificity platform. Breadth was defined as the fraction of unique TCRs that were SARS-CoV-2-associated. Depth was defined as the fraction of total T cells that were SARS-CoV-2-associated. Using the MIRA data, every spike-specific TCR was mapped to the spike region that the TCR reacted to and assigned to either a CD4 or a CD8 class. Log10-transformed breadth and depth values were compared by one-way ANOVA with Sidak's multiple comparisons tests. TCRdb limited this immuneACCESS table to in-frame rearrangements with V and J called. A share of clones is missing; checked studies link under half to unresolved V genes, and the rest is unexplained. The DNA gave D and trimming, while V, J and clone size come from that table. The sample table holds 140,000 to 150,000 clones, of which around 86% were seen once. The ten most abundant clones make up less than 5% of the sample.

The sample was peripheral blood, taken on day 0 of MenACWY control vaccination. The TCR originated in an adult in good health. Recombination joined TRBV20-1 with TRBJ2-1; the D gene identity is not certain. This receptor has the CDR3 CSARYKWEFF. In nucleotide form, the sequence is TGCAGTGCTAGATACAAGTGGGAGTTCTTC.